Presented here are 7 T cell receptor beta chains from one specimen sequenced in a study of cytomegalovirus exposure and HLA in healthy donors. The study ran its PCR with 60 Vbeta and 13 Jbeta primers. Generated by immunoSEQ multiplex PCR, the TCRdb table keeps only in-frame clones and is missing some. The sample includes about 130,000 clones, 70% to 80% of them seen just once. The sample was PBMCs. The receptors were gathered from a man aged 25 to 40 in good health and CMV-seronegative.

The V call is TRBV30, the J call TRBJ2-3; 10 positions agree with TRBD2. The CDR3 contains 14 residues. J lost 1 base, V lost 4 bases, and 2 bases had no gene match. Per germline, CDR1 GTSNPN and CDR2 SVGIG (reference sequence). CDR3 sequence reads: CAWKLAGRTDTQYF. Written as DNA, the CDR3 is TGTGCCTGGAAACTAGCGGGACGCACAGATACGCAGTATTTT.

The chain combines TRBV6-5 with TRBJ2-1; D is perhaps TRBD2 (6 bases). With 4 bases removed from V and 3 bases from J, the gap between germline ends came to 13 bases. This CDR3 has 15 residues. The germline gives CDR1 MNHEY, CDR2 SVGAGI. CDR3 residues: CASSFNPGLYNEQFF. The CDR3 DNA follows: TGTGCCAGCAGTTTCAACCCGGGACTCTACAATGAGCAGTTCTTC.

There are a few counts of this clone. CDR3 coding DNA: TGTGCCAGCAGTCAGGGACAGAACTATGGCTACACCTTC. It codes for CASSQGQNYGYTF. J is TRBJ1-2 and V is TRBV28; 7 bases fit TRBD1. Trimming at V came to 5 bases and at J to 2 bases, leaving 2 bases not matched to a gene. Germline V gives CDR1 MDHEN, CDR2 SYDVKM. The CDR3 covers 13 residues.

The chain carries TRBV18 and TRBJ1-2; 7 bases match TRBD1. Trimming cost V 6 bases and J 1 base; bases outside gene matches: 8. This CDR3 region has 15 residues. The germline CDR1 and CDR2 sequences are KGHSH and LQKENI. CDR3 DNA sequence: TGTGCCAGCTCGCCCGGACAGGATGGTAACTATGGCTACACCTTC. Amino acids: CASSPGQDGNYGYTF.

V usage is TRBV6-1 and J usage is TRBJ1-5; D uncertain. Trimming removed 5 bases at V and 6 bases at J, with 11 bases between. The germline CDR1 and CDR2 sequences are MNHNS and SASEGT. CDR3 length: 13 amino acids. The CDR3 DNA is TGTGCCAGCAGTCCCCAGGTGGGTCAGCCCCAGCATTTT. The encoded protein is CASSPQVGQPQHF.

This chain links TRBV2 with TRBJ1-2, with 9 bases aligning to TRBD1. Trimming removed 6 bases from V and 4 bases from J; junction bases left unmatched: 6. Germline CDR1 SNHLY, CDR2 FYNNEI. There are 14 residues in the CDR3. In nucleotides, the CDR3 is TGTGCCAGCAGAGAGGGACAGGGTATCTATGGCTACACCTTC. Translating it yields CASREGQGIYGYTF. Full variable domain (remainder filled in from reference TRBV2 and TRBJ1-2): EPEVTQTPSHQVTQMGQEVILRCVPISNHLYFYWYRQILGQKVEFLVSFYNNEISEKSEIFDDQFSVERPDGSNFTLKIRSTKLEDSAMYFCASREGQGIYGYTFGSGTRLTVV.

The rearrangement uses TRBV7-2 and TRBJ2-7; 7 bases match TRBD2. V was clipped by 3 bases and J by 4 bases; unmatched bases: 6. CDR1 is SGHTA and CDR2 is FQGNSA in the germline V gene. This CDR3 has 14 amino acids. CDR3 residues: CASSLEREAYEQYF. The CDR3 coding sequence is TGTGCCAGCAGCTTGGAACGGGAGGCTTACGAGCAGTACTTC.